The 12 T cell receptor beta chains reported below all come from one sample, sequenced in a study of blood T cell repertoires in COVID-19. Clones were read by immunoSEQ multiplex PCR, and TCRdb kept only the in-frame ones, dropping some. The sample lists some 200,000 clones, approximately 87% occurring once. The sequenced sample was peripheral blood. These receptors originate from a woman aged 18 to 35 who had recovered from COVID-19.

The chain employs TRBV5-1 and TRBJ2-5; TRBD2 might be the D (6 bases). V was trimmed by 5 bases and J by 1 base, leaving 12 bases between them. CDR3 length: 14 residues. Germline loops: CDR1 SGHRS, CDR2 YFSETQ. The DNA of the CDR3 is TGCGCCAGCAGACTTCTAGCGACCCAAGAGACCCAGTACTTC. It translates to CASRLLATQETQYF.

This chain uses TRBV3-1 (or the pseudogene TRBV3-2) with TRBJ2-2; no firm D call. There are 12 residues in the CDR3. The V end lost 1 base, the J end lost 13 bases, and 10 bases lay between the germline ends. From germline, CDR1 is LGHDT and CDR2 YNNKEL (reference sequence). The CDR3 region is CASSQGPTGLFF. CDR3 DNA sequence: TGTGCCAGCAGCCAAGGGCCGACGGGGCTGTTTTTT.

The chain has TRBV5-1 and TRBJ2-1; 9 positions match TRBD1. CDR1 and CDR2 (germline): SGHRS, YFSETQ. This CDR3 region has 15 residues. V gave up 4 bases and J gave up 2 bases; unmatched junction bases: 4. The DNA for the CDR3 is TGCGCCAGCAGCGGGGACAGGGCCACCTACAATGAGCAGTTCTTC. Translation gives CASSGDRATYNEQFF.

The chain carries TRBV3-1 (or the pseudogene TRBV3-2) and TRBJ2-1; TRBD2 agrees at 7 bases. The V gene's germline CDR1 is LGHDT and CDR2 YNNKEL (reference sequence). The CDR3 consists of 14 residues. V gave up 4 bases and J gave up 8 bases; unmatched junction bases: 8. CDR3 protein: CASSPSGDRDEQFF. CDR3 nucleotide sequence: TGTGCCAGCAGCCCCAGCGGGGATCGAGATGAGCAGTTCTTC.

The chain uses TRBV3-1 (or the pseudogene TRBV3-2) and TRBJ2-2; possibly TRBD2 for D (6 bases). CDR3 size: 14 residues. CDR1 is LGHDT and CDR2 is YNNKEL in the germline V gene (reference sequence). V was clipped by 4 bases and J by 3 bases, with 9 bases between them. This CDR3 is CASSRWGDTGELFF. CDR3 DNA: TGTGCCAGCAGCCGGTGGGGGGACACCGGGGAGCTGTTTTTT.

V is TRBV19 and J is TRBJ2-5; TRBD1 matches at 9 bases. Germline CDR1 is LNHDA and CDR2 is SQIVND (reference sequence). The CDR3 spans 14 residues. V shed 5 bases, J shed 5 bases, and the junction held 6 bases outside the gene matches. CDR3 amino acids: CASSLGQGRETQYF. DNA for the CDR3: TGTGCCAGTAGTCTTGGACAGGGGAGGGAGACCCAGTACTTC. The whole variable domain, filled in from reference TRBV19 and TRBJ2-5, reads DGGITQSPKYLFRKEGQNVTLSCEQNLNHDAMYWYRQDPGQGLRLIYYSQIVNDFQKGDIAEGYSVSREKKESFPLTVTSAQKNPTAFYLCASSLGQGRETQYFGPGTRLLVL.

The chain employs TRBV7-9 and TRBJ2-1, with 16 bases fitting TRBD2. Unmatched junction bases numbered 9, after V lost 2 bases and J lost 8 bases. Germline CDR1 SEHNR, CDR2 FQNEAQ (reference sequence). This CDR3 is built from 18 residues. The CDR3 sequence is CASSLPKGLAGGRDEQFF. The DNA for the CDR3 is TGTGCCAGCAGCTTACCCAAGGGACTAGCGGGGGGGAGGGATGAGCAGTTCTTC.

The CDR3 region has the DNA TGTGCCAGCAGCTTGGGGTCAGGGGGTACCTACGAGCAGTACTTC. Encoded protein: CASSLGSGGTYEQYF. This chain links TRBV5-8 with TRBJ2-7, with 7 bases identical to TRBD1. V trimming: 0 bases; J trimming: 2 bases; junction bases outside the gene matches: 5. Per the germline V gene, CDR1 is SGHTS and CDR2 is YDEGEE. The CDR3 spans 15 residues.

Here the CDR3 DNA reads TGTGCCAGCGCTAGCGGGGGGTCTTACGAGCAGTACTTC. Translating gives CASASGGSYEQYF. The rearrangement uses TRBV19 and TRBJ2-7; TRBD2 matches 11 bases. CDR1 LNHDA and CDR2 SQIVND come from the germline V gene (reference sequence). CDR3 size: 13 residues. The J segment lost 4 bases and the V segment lost 9 bases, leaving 5 bases of the junction unmatched. Supplemented by reference TRBV19 and TRBJ2-7, the full variable domain reads DGGITQSPKYLFRKEGQNVTLSCEQNLNHDAMYWYRQDPGQGLRLIYYSQIVNDFQKGDIAEGYSVSREKKESFPLTVTSAQKNPTAFYLCASASGGSYEQYFGPGTRLTVT.

The rearrangement joins TRBV19 to TRBJ2-1; 8 bases align to TRBD2. Losses at the gene ends were 1 base for V and 4 bases for J; bases not matched to a gene: 12. Germline V gene data show CDR1 as LNHDA and CDR2 as SQIVND (reference sequence). The CDR3 runs 18 residues. CDR3 protein: CASSIAFSHRGGYNEQFF. In DNA, the CDR3 is TGTGCCAGTAGTATAGCCTTTTCTCACCGGGGGGGATACAATGAGCAGTTCTTC.

The rearrangement links TRBV10-1 to TRBJ2-4; D unclear. The V and J ends lost 6 bases and 0 bases respectively, with 9 bases between them. The CDR3 totals 14 residues. The germline V gene encodes CDR1 WNHNN and CDR2 SYGVQD (reference sequence). The CDR3, as DNA: TGCGCCAGCAGAATTGGCGGAGCCAAAAACATTCAGTACTTC. This translates into CASRIGGAKNIQYF.

The chain carries TRBV3-1 (or the pseudogene TRBV3-2) and TRBJ1-4; D remains unclear. V was clipped by 1 base and J by 8 bases, with 5 bases between them. Germline values: CDR1 LGHDT, CDR2 YNNKEL (reference sequence). The CDR3 has 12 amino acids. CDR3 region: CASSQVGEKLFF. The CDR3 DNA reads TGTGCCAGCAGCCAAGTCGGGGAAAAACTGTTTTTT.